Below, 20 T cell receptor beta chains from the same sample are listed, as sequenced in a study of a mutant IDH1 vaccine in newly diagnosed glioma. Time point specified: week 35, safety follow-up. Every vaccination contained 300 ug of the mutant IDH1 20-mer peptide and was paired with topical imiquimod. These TCRs are of unknown antigen specificity. Using immunoSEQ multiplex PCR, the repertoire was profiled, and TCRdb retains in-frame clones only, with some absent. The data contain approximately 50,000 clones, about 86% of them singletons. Material: PBMCs, obtained from a glioma patient whose treatment included an IDH1 peptide vaccine. The receptors derive from a man in his forties or fifties with glioma.

DNA of the CDR3: TGTGCCAGCAGGGCTGGAGGCACAGATACGCAGTATTTT. Translated, it gives CASRAGGTDTQYF. V is TRBV7-2 and J is TRBJ2-3, with D uncertain. From germline, CDR1 is SGHTA and CDR2 FQGNSA. The CDR3 spans 13 residues. V lost 6 bases, J lost 1 base, and 8 bases lay in between.

The chain couples TRBV20-1 to TRBJ1-1; unclear D gene. Looked up from germline, CDR1 is DFQATT and CDR2 is SNEGSKA (reference sequence). Trimming stripped 5 bases from V and 1 base from J, with 5 bases between. The CDR3 runs 11 residues. The DNA of the CDR3 is TGCAGTGCTTATAGGAACACTGAAGCTTTCTTT. Its translation: CSAYRNTEAFF.

This chain joins TRBV7-3 and TRBJ1-2; weak D call: TRBD1 (5 bases). The CDR3 has 13 residues. Germline V CDR1 and CDR2: SGHTA, FQGTGA. The germline V and J ends were trimmed by 5 bases and 7 bases, with 14 bases remaining between them. CDR3 DNA: TGTGCCAGCAGCCAACGGGGCGGTGGTGGCTACACCTTC. Its translation: CASSQRGGGGYTF.

The chain combines TRBV4-3 with TRBJ2-1; perhaps TRBD2 as D (5 bases). The CDR3 is 16 residues long. V dropped 0 bases and J dropped 4 bases, with 13 bases sitting between them. Germline loops: CDR1 LGHNA, CDR2 YSLEER. The CDR3 nucleotides read TGCGCCAGCAGCCAAGAGAAAGTAGCGCGTTACAATGAGCAGTTCTTC. Its protein product is CASSQEKVARYNEQFF.

The CDR3: CASSPDSTGELFF. The DNA of the CDR3 is TGTGCCAGCAGCCCCGACAGCACCGGGGAGCTGTTTTTT. V usage is TRBV5-6 and J usage is TRBJ2-2; tentatively, D is TRBD1 (5 bases). Between the trimmed V and J ends, which lost 4 bases and 4 bases, there was a span of 8 bases. CDR1 and CDR2 from the germline V gene are SGHDT and YYEEEE. The CDR3 covers 13 residues.

This rearrangement joins TRBV5-8 to TRBJ1-2, with 7 bases that match TRBD1. CDR3 length: 16 amino acids. The junction had 14 bases not matched to a gene; V was cut back by 6 bases and J by 3 bases. Germline V gene sequence: CDR1 SGHTS, CDR2 YDEGEE. In nucleotides, the CDR3 is TGTGCCAGCACTTGGGACAGCTCTAATCGCTACTATGGCTACACCTTC. Its translation: CASTWDSSNRYYGYTF.

V gene TRBV4-1 combines with J gene TRBJ2-5, with D hard to call. With 3 bases removed from V and 1 base from J, the gap between germline ends came to 6 bases. The CDR3 runs to 13 residues. Per the germline V gene, CDR1 is MGHRA and CDR2 is YSYEKL. The DNA for the CDR3 is TGCGCCAGCAGCCAGGGCCGCCAAGAGACCCAGTACTTC. It translates to CASSQGRQETQYF.

The chain is built from TRBV4-2 and TRBJ2-7; 10 bases map to TRBD2. CDR1 and CDR2 (germline): LGHNA, YNFKEQ. With V trimmed by 2 bases and J by 5 bases, 15 bases remained unmatched. There are 18 residues in the CDR3. CDR3 bases: TGTGCCAGCAGCCAAAGTTTACTTGGGACTAGCGTACGCAACGAGCAGTACTTC. This sequence encodes CASSQSLLGTSVRNEQYF.

In DNA, the CDR3 is TGCGCCAGCGGATTTAGCGGATACAATGAGCAGTTCTTC. Translated, it gives CASGFSGYNEQFF. V usage is TRBV5-1 and J usage is TRBJ2-1; D is perhaps TRBD2 (6 bases). This CDR3 spans 13 amino acids. Deletions cut 7 bases from V and 4 bases from J, with 12 bases between. The germline gives CDR1 SGHRS, CDR2 YFSETQ. Drawing the rest from reference TRBV5-1 and TRBJ2-1, the complete variable domain is KAGVTQTPRYLIKTRGQQVTLSCSPISGHRSVSWYQQTPGQGLQFLFEYFSETQRNKGNFPGRFSGRQFSNSRSEMNVSTLELGDSALYLCASGFSGYNEQFFGPGTRLTVL.

A single count supports this clone. The chain has TRBV4-3 and TRBJ2-3; a possible D gene is TRBD1 (6 bases). This CDR3 comprises 14 residues. Trimming stripped 4 bases from V and 5 bases from J, with 13 bases between. Per the germline V gene, CDR1 is LGHNA and CDR2 is YSLEER. CDR3: CASSRTVSRDTQYF. CDR3 coding DNA: TGCGCCAGCAGCCGGACAGTGAGCCGAGATACGCAGTATTTT.

The rearrangement joins TRBV5-6 to TRBJ1-4; D gene unclear. Deletions cut 1 base from V and 9 bases from J, with 7 bases between. The CDR3 runs 12 residues. Germline CDR1 and CDR2: SGHDT and YYEEEE. Here the CDR3 reads CASSLMGKKLFF. CDR3 nucleotide sequence: TGTGCCAGCAGCTTGATGGGTAAAAAACTGTTTTTT. Variable domain in full (rest from reference TRBV5-6 and TRBJ1-4): DAGVTQSPTHLIKTRGQQVTLRCSPKSGHDTVSWYQQALGQGPQFIFQYYEEEERQRGNFPDRFSGHQFPNYSSELNVNALLLGDSALYLCASSLMGKKLFFGSGTQLSVL.

The chain has TRBV5-1 and TRBJ2-5; possible D gene TRBD1, 6 bases. Germline CDR1 SGHRS, CDR2 YFSETQ. The CDR3 is 13 residues long. The germline V and J ends were trimmed by 7 bases and 5 bases, with 15 bases remaining between them. The CDR3 here is CASFGQPWETQYF. In nucleotides, the CDR3 is TGCGCCAGCTTTGGACAGCCCTGGGAGACCCAGTACTTC. Filled out from reference TRBV5-1 and TRBJ2-5, the complete variable domain reads KAGVTQTPRYLIKTRGQQVTLSCSPISGHRSVSWYQQTPGQGLQFLFEYFSETQRNKGNFPGRFSGRQFSNSRSEMNVSTLELGDSALYLCASFGQPWETQYFGPGTRLLVL.

V is TRBV19 and J is TRBJ1-5; a possible D gene is TRBD1 (5 bases). The ends were cut back, 3 bases at V and 4 bases at J, with 7 bases in the middle. Germline CDR1 reads LNHDA; CDR2 reads SQIVND (reference sequence). This CDR3 has 13 amino acids. Here the CDR3 reads CASSIEGNQPQHF. The CDR3 DNA reads TGTGCCAGTAGTATTGAGGGGAATCAGCCCCAGCATTTT.

The chain employs TRBV11-2 and TRBJ2-1, with D uncertain. V was shortened by 4 bases and J by 0 bases, with 13 bases between the two germline ends. Germline assignment: CDR1 SGHAT and CDR2 FQNNGV. CDR3 length equals 16 residues. The CDR3 DNA is TGTGCCAGCAGCTATTACAGCGTGAGCTCCTACAATGAGCAGTTCTTC. It codes for CASSYYSVSSYNEQFF. The full variable domain, completed using reference TRBV11-2 and TRBJ2-1, is EAGVAQSPRYKIIEKRQSVAFWCNPISGHATLYWYQQILGQGPKLLIQFQNNGVVDDSQLPKDRFSAERLKGVDSTLKIQPAKLEDSAVYLCASSYYSVSSYNEQFFGPGTRLTVL.

The chain has TRBV15 and TRBJ2-7, with 7 bases lining up with TRBD1. V lost 3 bases and J lost 0; bases outside the gene matches: 5. The V gene's germline CDR1 is LNHNV and CDR2 YYDKDF (reference sequence). The CDR3 has 15 amino acids. The CDR3 DNA follows: TGTGCCACCAGCAGGGGGACAGATTACTCCTACGAGCAGTACTTC. The encoded protein is CATSRGTDYSYEQYF.

This rearrangement joins TRBV4-1 to TRBJ2-7, with D tentatively TRBD2 (7 bases). CDR3 length: 14 residues. The V gene lost 2 bases and the J gene lost 7 bases, with 15 bases spanning the gap. Germline CDR1 reads MGHRA; CDR2 reads YSYEKL. As DNA, the CDR3 is TGCGCCAGCAGCCAAATACGGGGGGCGCGGGAGCAGTACTTC. This sequence encodes CASSQIRGAREQYF.

This clone was recorded at least ten times. The chain uses TRBV5-1 and TRBJ2-2, with no clear D. V lost 0 bases and J lost 5, with 5 bases in between. The CDR3 has 13 residues. Per germline, CDR1 SGHRS and CDR2 YFSETQ. CDR3 nucleotides: TGCGCCAGCAGCTTGGTGGCGACCGGGGAGCTGTTTTTT. This sequence encodes CASSLVATGELFF.

The chain carries TRBV7-6 and TRBJ2-7; a possible D gene is TRBD2 (6 bases). Trimming cost V 5 bases and J 4 bases, with 18 bases left between them. The germline CDR1 and CDR2 sequences are SGHVS and FNYEAQ. The CDR3 runs to 15 residues. The CDR3 loop reads CASSPGAGMVYEQYF. The CDR3 region has the DNA TGTGCCAGCAGCCCTGGGGCGGGAATGGTATACGAGCAGTACTTC.

The J gene is TRBJ2-1, the V gene TRBV29-1, with D maybe TRBD2 (5 bases). CDR3 length: 15 residues. Germline V lookup: CDR1 SQVTM, CDR2 ANQGSEA. Trimming removed 4 bases from V and 9 bases from J, with 22 bases in between. CDR3 in amino acids: CSVAKLVSKGGEQFF. The CDR3 nucleotides are TGCAGCGTTGCGAAGCTAGTCTCAAAAGGAGGTGAGCAGTTCTTC.

This chain uses TRBV5-1 with TRBJ2-7, with TRBD2 identical over 11 bases. V gave up 3 bases and J gave up 5 bases; unmatched junction bases: 10. The CDR3 is 16 residues long. The germline V gene has CDR1 SGHRS and CDR2 YFSETQ. The CDR3 reads CASSSGRTSGRNEQYF. CDR3 coding DNA: TGCGCCAGCAGCTCGGGACGTACTAGCGGGAGAAACGAGCAGTACTTC.